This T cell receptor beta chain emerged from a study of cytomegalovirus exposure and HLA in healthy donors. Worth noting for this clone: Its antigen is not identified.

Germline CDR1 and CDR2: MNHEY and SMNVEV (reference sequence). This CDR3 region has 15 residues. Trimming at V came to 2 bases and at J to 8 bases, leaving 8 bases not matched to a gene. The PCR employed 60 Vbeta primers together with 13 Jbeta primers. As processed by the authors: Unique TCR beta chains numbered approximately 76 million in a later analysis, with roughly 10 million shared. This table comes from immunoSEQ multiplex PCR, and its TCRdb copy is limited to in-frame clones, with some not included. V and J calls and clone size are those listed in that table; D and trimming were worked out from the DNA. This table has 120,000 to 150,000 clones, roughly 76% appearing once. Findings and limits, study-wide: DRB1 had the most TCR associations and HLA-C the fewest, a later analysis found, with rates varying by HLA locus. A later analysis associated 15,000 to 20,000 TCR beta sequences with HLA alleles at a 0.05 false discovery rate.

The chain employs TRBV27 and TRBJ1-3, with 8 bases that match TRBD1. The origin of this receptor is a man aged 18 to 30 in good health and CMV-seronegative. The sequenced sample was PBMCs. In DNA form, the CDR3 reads TGTGCCAGCAGTTTAATTCTCGGACAGGGATACACCATATATTTT. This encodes CASSLILGQGYTIYF.